The clone carrying this TCR beta chain showed up just a few times. Its antigen is not identified. This record belongs to a study of T cell repertoires in cytomegalovirus infection. Study as a whole: Matching HLA type, along with CMV infection, was indicated by public TCR beta signatures. Study observations and caveats: CMV-specific TCR beta clonotypes restricted by HLA-C dominated the ex vivo response.

Germline CDR1 SGHAT, CDR2 FQNNGV. The CDR3 has 15 residues. The V and J ends lost 3 bases and 8 bases, in that order; junction bases with no gene match: 10. MiXCR, run by TCRdb on the reads, gives a single entry per CDR3 protein. The top ten hold about an eighth of the sample, which has around 770,000 distinct CDR3 sequences, just under 30% seen once. The sequence was obtained from a human donor in good health (CMV status not recorded). Some clones in this sample may be carry-over from other donors' samples. The V and J genes are TRBV11-2 and TRBJ2-1, with TRBD2 identical over 7 bases. The sequences come from cultured CD8+ T cells from PBMCs, collected from culture after CMV antigen stimulation. DNA for the CDR3: TGTGCCAGCAGCTTGCCGGGACTATCCTCTTATGAGCAGTTCTTC. Translated: CASSLPGLSSYEQFF.